A selection of T cell receptor beta chains follows, all from one sample in a study of PD-1 blockade in classical Hodgkin lymphoma. The protocol was immunoSEQ multiplex PCR, while the TCRdb copy is restricted to in-frame clones and leaves out a portion. The sample has about 30,000 clones, around 71% seen once. The sample in question was peripheral blood mononuclear cells (PBMCs), obtained before the second cycle of nivolumab. The receptors come from a human donor with classical Hodgkin lymphoma. The CDR3 runs from the conserved cysteine through the conserved F or W. D genes are given only for firm matches. Rows give clone size only sometimes, using once, few, many, or a class for an expanded clone.

v_gene,abundance,j_gene,d_gene,CDR3nt,CDR3aa
TRBV4-1,NA,TRBJ2-1,NA,TGCGCCAGCAGCCAACTACTAGGAGGCGATGAGCAGTTCTTC,CASSQLLGGDEQFF
TRBV7-2,once,TRBJ2-5,NA,TGTGCCAGCGGGAAGGCCTACCAAGAGACCCAGTACTTC,CASGKAYQETQYF
TRBV7-9,NA,TRBJ1-4,NA,TGTGCCAGCAGCTTCGGGGGAAGGACTAATGAAAAACTGTTTTTT,CASSFGGRTNEKLFF
TRBV2,once,TRBJ1-1,NA,TGTGCCTCCCGAGGACGAGGGGAGGTGGACACTGAAGCTTTCTTT,CASRGRGEVDTEAFF
TRBV2,few,TRBJ1-4,NA,TGTGCCAGCAACCAGGGAGCGATAAATGAAAAACTGTTTTTT,CASNQGAINEKLFF
TRBV9,NA,TRBJ1-6,NA,TGTGCCAGCAGCGTAGCTAGCCGGAGCTCCTATAATTCACCCCTCCACTTT,CASSVASRSSYNSPLHF
TRBV28,once,TRBJ2-1,NA,TGTGCCAGCAGTTTCAACCAGGGCCCCAACGATGAGCAGTTCTTC,CASSFNQGPNDEQFF
TRBV7-9,NA,TRBJ2-3,NA,TGTGCCAGCAGCGGCGACAGTCCTAGCACAGATACGCAGTATTTT,CASSGDSPSTDTQYF
TRBV11-2,NA,TRBJ2-1,NA,TGTGCCAGCAGCTTTACAAGCTCCTACAATGAGCAGTTCTTC,CASSFTSSYNEQFF
TRBV6-1,NA,TRBJ2-2,NA,TGTGCCAGCAGTGAGAACGGGGAGCTGTTTTTT,CASSENGELFF
TRBV7-2,NA,TRBJ2-5,TRBD1,TGTGCCAGCAGCGAAGGGGACAGGGTGCTTCAAGAGACCCAGTACTTC,CASSEGDRVLQETQYF
TRBV7-9,NA,TRBJ2-1,TRBD2,TGTGCCAGCACCCCCTTCGGGCGGGGGGGCCAAGGGGATGAGCAGTTCTTC,CASTPFGRGGQGDEQFF
TRBV6-5,NA,TRBJ1-5,NA,TGTGCCAGCAGATCCTCAGAATATAGCAATCAGCCCCAGCATTTT,CASRSSEYSNQPQHF
TRBV11-2,NA,TRBJ2-5,TRBD2,TGTGCCAGCAGCTTAGGCGGGGGGGTACCGGGAGAGACCCAGTACTTC,CASSLGGGVPGETQYF
TRBV7-8,NA,TRBJ2-5,NA,TGTGCCAGCAGCTTATTTGGCCTAGCGCGCTTGAAAGAGACCCAGTACTTC,CASSLFGLARLKETQYF
TRBV7-3,NA,TRBJ2-1,TRBD1,TGTGCCAGCAGCCCCAGGACAGGAAGCTCCTACAATGAGCAGTTCTTC,CASSPRTGSSYNEQFF
TRBV5-6,NA,TRBJ2-7,NA,TGTGCCAGCAGCTTGTCTGACTACGAGCAGTACTTC,CASSLSDYEQYF
TRBV9,once,TRBJ2-2,TRBD2,TGTGCCAGCAGCGGGACTAGCCTGGGAACCGGGGAGCTGTTTTTT,CASSGTSLGTGELFF
TRBV4-3,NA,TRBJ2-2,NA,TGCGCCAGCAGCCAAGGGACCGGGACCGCCACCGGGGAGCTGTTTTTT,CASSQGTGTATGELFF
TRBV5-1,few,TRBJ1-1,NA,TGCGCCAGCTTCGACGGGACTGAAGCTTTCTTT,CASFDGTEAFF
TRBV27,once,TRBJ2-3,NA,TGTGCCAGCAGTCCTCACCCCGGACACCCGCAGGTAGATACGCAGTATTTT,CASSPHPGHPQVDTQYF
TRBV5-6,NA,TRBJ2-7,NA,TGTGCCAGCAGCCCCGGGGGGCATTCCTACGAGCAGTACTTC,CASSPGGHSYEQYF
TRBV21-1,NA,TRBJ1-4,NA,TGTGCCAGCAGCGCCAGACAGGGGAAGAAGTGGGCAACTAATGAAAAACTGTTTTTT,CASSARQGKKWATNEKLFF
TRBV2,once,TRBJ2-3,NA,TGTGCCAGCAGCCCGACTAGGGGGGTTAGCACAGATACGCAGTATTTT,CASSPTRGVSTDTQYF
TRBV27,few,TRBJ2-1,NA,TGTGCCAGCAGTTTAAACTTTTGGGGTTACAATGAGCAGTTCTTC,CASSLNFWGYNEQFF
TRBV30,NA,TRBJ2-7,TRBD1,TGTGCCTGGGCCACAGGGGGCGAGCAGTACTTC,CAWATGGEQYF